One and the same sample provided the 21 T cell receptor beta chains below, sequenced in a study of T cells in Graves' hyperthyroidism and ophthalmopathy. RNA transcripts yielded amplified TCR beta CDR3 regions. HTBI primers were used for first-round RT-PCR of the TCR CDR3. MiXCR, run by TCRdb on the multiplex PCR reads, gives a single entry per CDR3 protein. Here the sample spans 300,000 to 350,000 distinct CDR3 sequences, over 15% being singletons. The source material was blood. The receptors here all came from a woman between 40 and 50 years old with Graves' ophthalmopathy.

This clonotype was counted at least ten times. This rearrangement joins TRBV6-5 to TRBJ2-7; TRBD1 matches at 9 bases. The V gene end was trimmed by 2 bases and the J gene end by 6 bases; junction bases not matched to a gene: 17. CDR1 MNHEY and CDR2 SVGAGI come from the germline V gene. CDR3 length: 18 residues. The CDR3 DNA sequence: TGTGCCAGCAGTTACGGGTTTAGTTACCGGGACAGGGACCTCGAGCAGTACTTC. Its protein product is CASSYGFSYRDRDLEQYF.

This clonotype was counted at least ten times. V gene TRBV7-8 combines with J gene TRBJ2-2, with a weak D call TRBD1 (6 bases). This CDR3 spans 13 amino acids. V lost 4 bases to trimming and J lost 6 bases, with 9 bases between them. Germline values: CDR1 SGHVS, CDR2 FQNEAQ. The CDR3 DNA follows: TGTGCCAGCAGCTACAGGGTTTCCGGGGAGCTGTTTTTT. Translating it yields CASSYRVSGELFF.

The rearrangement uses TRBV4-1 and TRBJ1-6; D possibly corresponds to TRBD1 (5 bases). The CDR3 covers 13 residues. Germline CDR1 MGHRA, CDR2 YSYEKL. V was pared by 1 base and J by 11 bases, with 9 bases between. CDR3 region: CASSQGGNPPLHF. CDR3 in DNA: TGCGCCAGCAGCCAAGGGGGGAATCCACCCCTCCACTTT.

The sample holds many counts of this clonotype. The CDR3 sequence is CASSVWDSLYEQYF. CDR3 bases: TGTGCCAGCAGTGTATGGGACAGCCTCTACGAGCAGTACTTC. This rearrangement joins TRBV2 to TRBJ2-7, with 7 positions matching TRBD1. With 4 bases clipped from V and 3 bases from J, the junction kept 6 bases outside the gene matches. CDR3 size: 14 residues. The germline gives CDR1 SNHLY, CDR2 FYNNEI.

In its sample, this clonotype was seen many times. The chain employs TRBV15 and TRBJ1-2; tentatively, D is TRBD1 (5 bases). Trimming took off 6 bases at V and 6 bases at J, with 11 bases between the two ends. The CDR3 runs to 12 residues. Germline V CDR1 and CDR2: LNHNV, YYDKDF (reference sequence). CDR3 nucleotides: TGTGCCACCAGGCGGGACCGGCATGGCTACACCTTC. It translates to CATRRDRHGYTF.

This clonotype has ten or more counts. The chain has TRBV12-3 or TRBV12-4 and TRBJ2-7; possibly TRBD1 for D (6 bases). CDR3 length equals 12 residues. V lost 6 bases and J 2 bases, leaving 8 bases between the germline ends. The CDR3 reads CASSRTAYEQYF. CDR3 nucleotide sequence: TGTGCCAGCAGCAGGACAGCCTACGAGCAGTACTTC.

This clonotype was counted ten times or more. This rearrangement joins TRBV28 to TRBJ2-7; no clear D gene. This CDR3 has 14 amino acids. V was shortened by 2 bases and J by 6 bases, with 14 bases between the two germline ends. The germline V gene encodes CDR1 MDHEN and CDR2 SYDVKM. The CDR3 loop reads CASSLKGYGLEQYF. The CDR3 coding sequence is TGTGCCAGCAGTTTAAAGGGTTATGGCCTCGAGCAGTACTTC.

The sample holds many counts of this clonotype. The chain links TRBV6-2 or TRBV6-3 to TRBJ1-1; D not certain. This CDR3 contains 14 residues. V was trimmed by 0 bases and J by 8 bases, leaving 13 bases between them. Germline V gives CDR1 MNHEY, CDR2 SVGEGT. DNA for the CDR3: TGTGCCAGCAGTTACTCCCCTTCCGGCGGAGAAGCTTTCTTT. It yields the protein CASSYSPSGGEAFF.

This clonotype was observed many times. CDR3 in amino acids: CATSDHDIYEQYF. The CDR3 DNA reads TGTGCCACCAGTGATCACGACATATACGAGCAGTACTTC. The chain has TRBV24-1 and TRBJ2-7; D gene uncertain. The CDR3 totals 13 residues. CDR1 and CDR2 from the germline V gene are KGHDR and SFDVKD. V was pared by 3 bases and J by 4 bases, with 9 bases between.

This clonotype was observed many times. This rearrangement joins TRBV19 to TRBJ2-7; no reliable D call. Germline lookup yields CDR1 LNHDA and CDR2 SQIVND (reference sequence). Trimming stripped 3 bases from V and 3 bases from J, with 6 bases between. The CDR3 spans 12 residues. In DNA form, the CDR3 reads TGTGCCAGTAGTATGAGCGACTACGAGCAGTACTTC. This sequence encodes CASSMSDYEQYF.

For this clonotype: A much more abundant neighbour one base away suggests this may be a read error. This CDR3 is CASSFSTFHEQYF. The DNA for the CDR3 is TGTGCCAGCAGTTTTAGCACCTTCCACGAGCAGTACTTC. The chain combines TRBV28 with TRBJ2-7; D is undetermined. The V end was cut by 3 bases, the J end by 5 bases, with 11 bases between. Germline V gene data show CDR1 as MDHEN and CDR2 as SYDVKM. The CDR3 spans 13 residues.

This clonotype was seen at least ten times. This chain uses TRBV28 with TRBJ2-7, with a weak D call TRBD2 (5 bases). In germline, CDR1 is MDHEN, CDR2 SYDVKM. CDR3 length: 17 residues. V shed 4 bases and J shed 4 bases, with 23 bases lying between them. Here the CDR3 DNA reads TGTGCCAGCAGTTCATGGGCGGGTAGAGAGAGCCCATACGAGCAGTACTTC. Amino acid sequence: CASSSWAGRESPYEQYF.

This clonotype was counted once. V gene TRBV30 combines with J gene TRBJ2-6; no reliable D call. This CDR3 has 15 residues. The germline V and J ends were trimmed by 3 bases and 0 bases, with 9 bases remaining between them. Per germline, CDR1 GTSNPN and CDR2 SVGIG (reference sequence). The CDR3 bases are TGTGCCTGGAGCGCTGATAGCTCTGGGGCCAACGTCCTGACTTTC. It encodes CAWSADSSGANVLTF.

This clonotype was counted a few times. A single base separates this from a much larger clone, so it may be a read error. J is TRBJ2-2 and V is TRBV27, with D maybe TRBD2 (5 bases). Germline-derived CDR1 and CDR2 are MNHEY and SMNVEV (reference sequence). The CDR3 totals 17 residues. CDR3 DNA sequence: TGTGCCAGCAGTAAGGTTCTGAAACAGTGGAACACCGGGGAGCCGTTTTTT. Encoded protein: CASSKVLKQWNTGEPFF.

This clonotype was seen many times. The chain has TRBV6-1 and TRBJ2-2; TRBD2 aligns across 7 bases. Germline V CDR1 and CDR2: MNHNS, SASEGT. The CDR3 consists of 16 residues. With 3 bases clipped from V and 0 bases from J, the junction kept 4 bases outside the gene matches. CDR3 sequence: CASSEARGANTGELFF. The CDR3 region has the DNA TGTGCCAGCAGTGAGGCACGGGGGGCGAACACCGGGGAGCTGTTTTTT.

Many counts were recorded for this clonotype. CDR3 bases: TGTGCCAGCAGCTTAGTAGGGGGAATGCGACCCACCTACGAGCAGTACTTC. Protein: CASSLVGGMRPTYEQYF. The genes are TRBV11-2 and TRBJ2-7; perhaps TRBD1 as D (6 bases). Germline CDR1 and CDR2: SGHAT and FQNNGV. The CDR3 has 17 amino acids. Trimming removed 1 base from V and 2 bases from J, with 18 bases in between.

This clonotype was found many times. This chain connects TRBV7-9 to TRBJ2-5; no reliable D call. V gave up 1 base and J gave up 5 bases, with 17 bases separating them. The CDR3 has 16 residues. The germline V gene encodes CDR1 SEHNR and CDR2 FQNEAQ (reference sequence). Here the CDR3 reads CASSLDAGLPRETQYF. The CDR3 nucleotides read TGTGCCAGCAGCTTAGATGCAGGTCTACCCCGGGAGACCCAGTACTTC.

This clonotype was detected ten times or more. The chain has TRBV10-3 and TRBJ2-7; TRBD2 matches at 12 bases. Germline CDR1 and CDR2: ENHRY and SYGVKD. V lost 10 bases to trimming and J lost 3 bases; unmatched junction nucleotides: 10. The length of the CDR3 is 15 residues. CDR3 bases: TGTGCCACGACAGGGGGACTAGCGGGCCGCTACGAGCAGTACTTC. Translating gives CATTGGLAGRYEQYF.

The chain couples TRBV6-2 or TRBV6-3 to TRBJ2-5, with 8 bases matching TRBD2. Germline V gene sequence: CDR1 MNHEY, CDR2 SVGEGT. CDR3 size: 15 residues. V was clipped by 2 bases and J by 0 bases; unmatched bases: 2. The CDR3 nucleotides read TGTGCCAGCAGTTACGGACTAGCAAACCAAGAGACCCAGTACTTC. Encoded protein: CASSYGLANQETQYF.

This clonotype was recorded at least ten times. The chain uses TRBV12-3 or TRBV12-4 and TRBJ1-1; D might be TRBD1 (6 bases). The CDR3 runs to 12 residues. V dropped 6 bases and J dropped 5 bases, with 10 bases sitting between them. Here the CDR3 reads CASSQGWTEAFF. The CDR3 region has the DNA TGTGCCAGCAGCCAGGGGTGGACTGAAGCTTTCTTT.

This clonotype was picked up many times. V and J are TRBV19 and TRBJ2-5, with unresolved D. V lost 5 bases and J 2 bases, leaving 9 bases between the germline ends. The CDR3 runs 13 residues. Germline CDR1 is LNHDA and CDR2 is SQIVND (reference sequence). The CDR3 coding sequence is TGTGCCAGTAGTGGGTCCTGGCAAGAGACCCAGTACTTC. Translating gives CASSGSWQETQYF.